This T cell receptor beta chain was obtained from a study of cytomegalovirus exposure and HLA in healthy donors. The CDR3 has 15 amino acids. Germline CDR1 and CDR2: ENHRY and SYGVKD. Trimming took 6 bases from V and 5 from J; bases not matched to a gene: 4. A multiplex PCR was run with 60 Vbeta primers and 13 Jbeta primers. Some clones are missing from TCRdb's copy, which holds only in-frame ones; the method was immunoSEQ multiplex PCR. The sample has 97,000 or so clones, roughly three fifths seen once; the top ten hold around 5%. The TCR comes from a human donor in good health. Sequencing used PBMCs. The chain joins TRBV10-3 to TRBJ2-3; 14 nucleotides agree with TRBD2. DNA of the CDR3: TGTGCCATCAGGGGGACTAGCGGGAGTGGAGATACGCAGTATTTT. It translates to CAIRGTSGSGDTQYF.